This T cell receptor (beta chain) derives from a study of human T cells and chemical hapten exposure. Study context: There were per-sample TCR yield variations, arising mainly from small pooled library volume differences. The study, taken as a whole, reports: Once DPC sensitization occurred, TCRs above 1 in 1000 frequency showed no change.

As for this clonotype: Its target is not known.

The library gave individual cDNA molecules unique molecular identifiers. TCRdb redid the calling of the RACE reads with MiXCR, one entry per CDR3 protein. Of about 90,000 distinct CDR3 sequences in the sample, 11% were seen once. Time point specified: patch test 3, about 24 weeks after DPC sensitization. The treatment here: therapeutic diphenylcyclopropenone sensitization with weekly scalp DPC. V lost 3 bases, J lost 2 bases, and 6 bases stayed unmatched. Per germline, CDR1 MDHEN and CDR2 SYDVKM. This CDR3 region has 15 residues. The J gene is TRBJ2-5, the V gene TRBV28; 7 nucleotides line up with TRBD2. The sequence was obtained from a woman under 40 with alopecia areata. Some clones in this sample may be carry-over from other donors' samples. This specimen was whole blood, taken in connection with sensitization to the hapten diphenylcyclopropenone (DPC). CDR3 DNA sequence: TGTGCCAGCAGTTTGGGACTACAACTTCAAGAGACCCAGTACTTC. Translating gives CASSLGLQLQETQYF.